This entry lists 2 T cell receptor beta chains sequenced from one sample in a study of T cell responses to AZD1222 COVID-19 vaccine. The repertoire was sequenced with immunoSEQ multiplex PCR; TCRdb's copy has only in-frame clones and lacks some. The top ten clones hold 2.9% of a sample with approximately 73,000 clones, about 84% of them seen once. The specimen comprised peripheral blood, sampled on day 0 of AZD1222 vaccination. The receptor set was obtained from an adult in good health.

This chain joins TRBV7-2 and TRBJ1-4; D not certain. CDR3 size: 13 residues. The ends were cut back, 4 bases at V and 1 base at J, with 4 bases in the middle. Per the germline V gene, CDR1 is SGHTA and CDR2 is FQGNSA. This CDR3 is CASSYETNEKLFF. CDR3 sequence (DNA): TGTGCCAGCAGCTACGAAACTAATGAAAAACTGTTTTTT.

In DNA, the CDR3 is TGTGCCAGCAGCCAAACCCCTCAGGGACGGTACACCTTC. Amino acid sequence: CASSQTPQGRYTF. This chain connects TRBV7-2 to TRBJ1-2; a weak D match, TRBD1 (5 bases). The CDR3 runs to 13 residues. V was cut by 5 bases and J by 11 bases, with 18 bases left in between. Germline V gene data show CDR1 as SGHTA and CDR2 as FQGNSA.